The clone carrying this T cell receptor beta chain was detected only a few times. The data were taken from a study of OX40 agonist ivuxolimab in advanced cancers. Method: immunoSEQ multiplex PCR; TCRdb's copy keeps in-frame clones and lacks some. The table shows tens of thousands of clones, with around 86% occurring only once. This TCR came from an adult with an advanced solid tumor such as melanoma, head and neck, liver or kidney cancer. The specimen comprised CD4+ or CD8+ T cells sorted from blood, sampled in a trial of the OX40 agonist ivuxolimab.

CDR3 amino acids: CSVQSGYGYTF. The CDR3, as DNA: TGCAGTGTCCAGTCTGGATATGGCTACACCTTC. The V gene is TRBV20-1, the J gene TRBJ1-2; no firm D call. This CDR3 contains 11 residues. The germline V gene encodes CDR1 DFQATT and CDR2 SNEGSKA (reference sequence). Trimming shortened V by 7 bases and J by 5 bases, and 11 bases separated the two germline ends.